Below, 18 T cell receptor beta chains from the same sample are listed, as sequenced in a study of T cell responses to AZD1222 COVID-19 vaccine. Libraries were prepared by immunoSEQ multiplex PCR; TCRdb keeps only in-frame clonotypes and omits some of them. Altogether about 200,000 clones are present, more than 85% being singletons, with the ten largest covering 0.95% to 1.1%. The sample consisted of peripheral blood, taken on day 0 of MenACWY control vaccination. Every receptor here comes from an adult in good health.

This clone was seen once. This chain links TRBV4-2 with TRBJ2-2; 7 bases align to TRBD2. This CDR3 contains 15 residues. Germline V gene sequence: CDR1 LGHNA, CDR2 YNFKEQ. The ends lost 3 bases at V and 5 bases at J; junction bases unmatched: 6. The CDR3 loop reads CASSHLAGETGELFF. CDR3 bases: TGTGCCAGCAGCCATCTCGCGGGGGAAACCGGGGAGCTGTTTTTT.

This clone was seen only once. The chain uses TRBV12-3 or TRBV12-4 and TRBJ1-5; tentative D call: TRBD1 (5 bases). This CDR3 is 13 amino acids long. V was clipped by 7 bases and J by 7 bases, with 14 bases between them. The CDR3 reads CASTPTAQQPQHF. The DNA for the CDR3 is TGTGCCAGCACCCCGACAGCCCAACAGCCCCAGCATTTT.

V is TRBV27 and J is TRBJ2-7; no clear D. Germline V gives CDR1 MNHEY, CDR2 SMNVEV (reference sequence). The V end was cut by 1 base, the J end by 3 bases, with 1 base between. The CDR3 contains 11 residues. CDR3 bases: TGTGCCAGCAGTTTATTCTACGAGCAGTACTTC. Protein product: CASSLFYEQYF.

The chain links TRBV30 to TRBJ2-3; D remains ambiguous. CDR1 GTSNPN and CDR2 SVGIG come from the germline V gene (reference sequence). CDR3 length: 13 amino acids. V was clipped by 0 bases and J by 2 bases, with 6 bases between them. This CDR3 is CAWSVGYTDTQYF. In DNA, the CDR3 is TGTGCCTGGAGTGTAGGTTACACAGATACGCAGTATTTT.

The gene calls are TRBV4-2 and TRBJ1-4, with a possible D match to TRBD1 (5 bases). V dropped 0 bases and J dropped 8 bases, with 13 bases sitting between them. The CDR3 runs to 15 residues. Germline V gene data show CDR1 as LGHNA and CDR2 as YNFKEQ. The CDR3 sequence: CASSQEFGGGEKLFF. In nucleotides, the CDR3 is TGTGCCAGCAGCCAAGAGTTCGGGGGAGGGGAAAAACTGTTTTTT.

The rearrangement joins TRBV3-1 (or the pseudogene TRBV3-2) to TRBJ1-1, with D perhaps matching TRBD1 (6 bases). The CDR3 runs 15 residues. Trimming shortened V by 6 bases and J by 5 bases, and 19 bases separated the two germline ends. Per germline, CDR1 LGHDT and CDR2 YNNKEL (reference sequence). The CDR3 coding sequence is TGTGCCAGCAGGCCCCGGGACACCCCGAGTACTGAAGCTTTCTTT. Protein product: CASRPRDTPSTEAFF.

V is TRBV4-2 and J is TRBJ2-5; 12 nucleotides agree with TRBD2. After removal of 5 bases from V and 5 bases from J, the junction contained 9 bases not matched to a gene. The CDR3 spans 16 residues. From germline, CDR1 is LGHNA and CDR2 YNFKEQ. This chain's CDR3 is CASSFGLAGSGETQYF. The CDR3 DNA reads TGTGCCAGCAGCTTTGGACTAGCGGGATCAGGGGAGACCCAGTACTTC.

This clone has only one observation. The gene calls are TRBV4-3 and TRBJ1-2; 9 bases are a match to TRBD1. V trimming: 2 bases; J trimming: 0 bases; junction bases outside the gene matches: 4. In germline, CDR1 is LGHNA, CDR2 YSLEER. The CDR3 loop spans 16 amino acids. CDR3: CASSQTGTGTNYGYTF. CDR3 DNA: TGCGCCAGCAGCCAAACCGGGACAGGGACTAACTATGGCTACACCTTC.

V usage is TRBV2 and J usage is TRBJ1-2; TRBD1 matches at 7 bases. J was trimmed by 2 bases and V by 9 bases; bases with no gene match: 9. In germline, CDR1 is SNHLY, CDR2 FYNNEI. The CDR3 consists of 14 residues. The CDR3: CASIRDRENYGYTF. The CDR3 DNA follows: TGTGCCAGTATTCGGGACAGAGAAAACTATGGCTACACCTTC.

With regard to this clone: Other DNA variants within this sample encode the same CDR3. The DNA for the CDR3 is TGTGCCAGCTCAGCGGGGACAGGGAACACTGAAGCTTTCTTT. Translated: CASSAGTGNTEAFF. The V gene is TRBV18, the J gene TRBJ1-1, with 8 nucleotides matching TRBD1. V lost 5 bases to trimming and J lost 1 base; unmatched junction nucleotides: 3. Germline CDR1 KGHSH, CDR2 LQKENI. CDR3 length equals 14 residues.

The rearrangement links TRBV18 to TRBJ2-7; 7 nucleotides match TRBD2. The junction had 8 bases not matched to a gene; V was cut back by 2 bases and J by 7 bases. Germline V gives CDR1 KGHSH, CDR2 LQKENI. The CDR3 covers 14 residues. Here the CDR3 reads CASSPIATAGEQYF. CDR3 coding DNA: TGTGCCAGCTCACCAATCGCAACAGCGGGGGAGCAGTACTTC.

V usage is TRBV2 and J usage is TRBJ1-4; D uncertain. V shed 5 bases and J shed 4 bases, with 5 bases lying between them. Germline V gives CDR1 SNHLY, CDR2 FYNNEI. CDR3 length equals 12 residues. The CDR3 reads CASSSVNEKLFF. The CDR3 nucleotides read TGTGCCAGCAGTAGTGTTAATGAAAAACTGTTTTTT.

J is TRBJ2-7 and V is TRBV3-1 (or the pseudogene TRBV3-2); a possible D gene is TRBD1 (5 bases). V was pared by 4 bases and J by 2 bases, with 6 bases between. This CDR3 is 12 amino acids long. Germline-derived CDR1 and CDR2 are LGHDT and YNNKEL (reference sequence). The CDR3 spells CASSPRAYEQYF. In nucleotides, the CDR3 is TGTGCCAGCAGCCCCAGGGCCTACGAGCAGTACTTC.

The CDR3: CASSDGIPYGYTF. DNA for the CDR3: TGCGCCAGCAGCGACGGGATCCCCTATGGCTACACCTTC. The chain links TRBV5-1 to TRBJ1-2, with D hard to call. V was cut by 4 bases and J by 4 bases, with 11 bases left in between. CDR3 length equals 13 residues. Germline CDR1 and CDR2: SGHRS and YFSETQ.

This chain connects TRBV25-1 to TRBJ2-1, with D unresolved. This CDR3 is built from 16 residues. Germline CDR1 and CDR2: MGHDK and SYGVNS. V shed 4 bases and J shed 4 bases, with 17 bases lying between them. In DNA form, the CDR3 reads TGTGCCAGCAGTGCCCGAACACGAAAATTTTACAATGAGCAGTTCTTC. Translating it yields CASSARTRKFYNEQFF.

This clone occurred once. The CDR3 sequence: CASSTTGGSSPLHF. The CDR3 nucleotides are TGTGCCAGCAGTACAACAGGGGGCAGTTCACCCCTCCACTTT. This sequence joins TRBV6-5 and TRBJ1-6, with 9 bases aligning to TRBD1. The germline CDR1 and CDR2 sequences are MNHEY and SVGAGI. The V segment lost 5 bases and the J segment 9 bases; nucleotides outside the gene matches: 5. This CDR3 contains 14 residues.

The chain combines TRBV10-1 with TRBJ1-3; D may be TRBD1 (5 bases). V dropped 7 bases and J dropped 2 bases, with 15 bases sitting between them. This CDR3 is built from 15 residues. The germline V gene encodes CDR1 WNHNN and CDR2 SYGVQD (reference sequence). The CDR3 region has the DNA TGCGCCAGCACTAATGACGGGACCGCTGGAAACACCATATATTTT. Protein sequence: CASTNDGTAGNTIYF.

V usage is TRBV6-2 or TRBV6-3 and J usage is TRBJ1-5; unclear D gene. This CDR3 has 14 amino acids. V lost 2 bases and J lost 6, with 11 bases in between. Germline CDR1 and CDR2: MNHEY and SVGEGT. The DNA for the CDR3 is TGTGCCAGCAGTTACCAGGATTTGGGTCAGCCCCAGCATTTT. Protein product: CASSYQDLGQPQHF.